A selection of T cell receptor beta chains follows, all from one sample in a study of shared clonotypes between healthy human individuals. Method: immunoSEQ multiplex PCR; TCRdb's copy keeps in-frame clones and lacks some. The sample includes approximately 600,000 clones, 85% to 95% of them seen just once. Sequencing input: naive CD8+ T cells sorted from blood. The receptors come from a young woman in good health. Each CDR3 is given with its conserved first and last residue. D genes are given only for firm matches. For some rows the clone size is stated as once, few or many, or as a class when expanded; others skip it.

. | TRBJ1-5 | . | TRBV7-8 | CASSLSRWGQPQHF | TGTGCCAGCAGCTTATCAAGGTGGGGTCAGCCCCAGCATTTT
. | TRBJ2-7 | . | TRBV27 | CASSPSWGESSYEQYF | TGTGCCAGCAGTCCCTCCTGGGGGGAGTCATCCTACGAGCAGTACTTC
. | TRBJ2-7 | . | TRBV19 | CATLEGVEQYF | TGTGCCACCTTGGAAGGGGTCGAGCAGTACTTC
TRBD1 | TRBJ2-5 | . | TRBV6-5 | CASSYGTDQETQYF | TGTGCCAGCAGTTACGGGACAGACCAAGAGACCCAGTACTTC
TRBD2 | TRBJ2-1 | . | TRBV9 | CASSVRWTSSYNEQFF | TGTGCCAGCAGCGTACGTTGGACTAGCAGCTACAATGAGCAGTTCTTC
. | TRBJ1-1 | . | TRBV5-8 | CASSWTEFEAFF | TGTGCCAGCAGCTGGACAGAATTTGAAGCTTTCTTT
. | TRBJ2-7 | . | TRBV27 | CASSPNTYEQYF | TGTGCCAGCAGTCCCAACACCTACGAGCAGTACTTC
. | TRBJ1-4 | . | TRBV27 | CASSHRGNPLIEKLFF | TGTGCCAGCAGCCATCGGGGTAACCCCTTGATTGAAAAACTGTTTTTT
. | TRBJ1-1 | . | TRBV19 | CASSIGSLEAFF | TGTGCCAGTAGTATAGGTAGCTTGGAAGCTTTCTTT
. | TRBJ2-7 | once | TRBV7-9 | CASSLQGPRDEQYF | TGTGCCAGCAGCTTACAGGGTCCCAGGGACGAGCAGTACTTC
. | TRBJ2-5 | . | TRBV21-1 | CASSKGREVGNQETQYF | TGTGCCAGCAGCAAAGGTCGGGAGGTGGGGAACCAAGAGACCCAGTACTTC
. | TRBJ2-7 | . | TRBV29-1 | CSVEEGGNEQYF | TGCAGCGTTGAAGAGGGGGGAAACGAGCAGTACTTC
TRBD2 | TRBJ2-2 | . | TRBV6-5 | CASSRLAEPTGELFF | TGTGCCAGCAGCCGACTAGCGGAGCCCACCGGGGAGCTGTTTTTT
TRBD2 | TRBJ2-5 | . | TRBV4-1 | CASSQVVAGARETQYF | TGCGCCAGCAGCCAAGTAGTAGCGGGAGCGAGGGAGACCCAGTACTTC
. | TRBJ2-7 | . | TRBV5-6 | CASSFSMGGEQYF | TGTGCCAGCAGCTTCTCGATGGGCGGCGAGCAGTACTTC
. | TRBJ2-3 | . | TRBV7-6 | CASSSSTDTQYF | TGTGCCAGCAGCTCAAGCACAGATACGCAGTATTTT
TRBD2 | TRBJ2-3 | . | TRBV30 | CAWSVAGTTDTQYF | TGTGCCTGGAGTGTAGCGGGGACCACAGATACGCAGTATTTT
. | TRBJ1-5 | . | TRBV19 | CASSKGPGTGSNQPQHF | TGTGCCAGTAGTAAGGGTCCAGGGACCGGTAGCAATCAGCCCCAGCATTTT
. | TRBJ2-1 | . | TRBV2 | CASSARGDEQFF | TGTGCCAGCAGTGCGCGGGGAGATGAGCAGTTCTTC
. | TRBJ2-1 | . | TRBV5-1 | CASSLALDGLGEQFF | TGCGCCAGCAGCTTGGCCTTGGACGGACTTGGGGAGCAGTTCTTC
TRBD1 | TRBJ2-7 | . | TRBV27 | CASSFSQGTVSYEQYF | TGTGCCAGCAGTTTCTCACAGGGGACAGTCTCCTACGAGCAGTACTTC
TRBD1 | TRBJ1-2 | . | TRBV10-2 | CASSDLWTGGGGYTF | TGCGCCAGCAGTGACCTTTGGACAGGGGGAGGTGGCTACACCTTC
TRBD1 | TRBJ2-1 | . | TRBV19 | CASSMGTGANEQFF | TGTGCCAGTAGTATGGGGACAGGGGCTAATGAGCAGTTCTTC
. | TRBJ1-2 | . | TRBV27 | CASSLRRGQGYTF | TGTGCCAGCAGTCTCAGGCGGGGGCAGGGCTACACCTTC
TRBD2 | TRBJ2-7 | . | TRBV9 | CASSVGPILAGVGYEQYF | TGTGCCAGCAGCGTAGGCCCTATACTAGCGGGAGTAGGCTACGAGCAGTACTTC
TRBD2 | TRBJ2-2 | . | TRBV7-9 | CASSLGLAGSTGELFF | TGTGCCAGCAGCCTCGGACTAGCGGGTAGCACCGGGGAGCTGTTTTTT
TRBD1 | TRBJ1-5 | . | TRBV27 | CASSLITDRGRQPQHF | TGTGCCAGCAGTTTAATTACGGACAGGGGGCGGCAGCCCCAGCATTTT
TRBD1 | TRBJ2-3 | . | TRBV15 | CATHPGQGTGTTRADTQYF | TGTGCCACACACCCGGGACAGGGGACCGGGACTACTAGGGCAGATACGCAGTATTTT
. | TRBJ2-1 | . | TRBV6-5 | CASSLGARNNEQFF | TGTGCCAGCAGTTTGGGAGCCCGGAACAATGAGCAGTTCTTC
. | TRBJ2-2 | . | TRBV7-9 | CASSHRDTHRGTGELFF | TGTGCCAGCAGCCACCGGGACACCCACCGGGGGACCGGGGAGCTGTTTTTT
TRBD2 | TRBJ2-7 | . | TRBV5-1 | CASSSWGSGSSYEQYF | TGCGCCAGCAGCTCCTGGGGTAGCGGGAGCTCCTACGAGCAGTACTTC
. | TRBJ2-7 | . | TRBV6-6 | CASSYPPDGDSYEQYF | TGTGCCAGCAGTTACCCTCCGGACGGCGACTCCTACGAGCAGTACTTC
TRBD2 | TRBJ2-7 | . | TRBV7-9 | CASSSTAREIDEQYF | TGTGCCAGCAGCTCAACCGCGCGGGAGATCGACGAGCAGTACTTC
TRBD1 | TRBJ2-1 | . | TRBV2 | CASSELMGQAWDEQFF | TGTGCCAGCAGTGAATTGATGGGACAGGCCTGGGATGAGCAGTTCTTC
. | TRBJ2-2 | . | TRBV9 | CASSPYRAPGGTGELFF | TGTGCCAGCAGCCCCTATAGGGCCCCCGGGGGCACCGGGGAGCTGTTTTTT
. | TRBJ2-3 | . | TRBV5-1 | CASSLEAYSTDTQYF | TGCGCCAGCAGCTTGGAGGCCTACAGCACAGATACGCAGTATTTT
TRBD1 | TRBJ1-1 | once | TRBV27 | CASSLTGGPTEAFF | TGTGCCAGCAGTTTGACAGGGGGTCCCACTGAAGCTTTCTTT
TRBD1 | TRBJ2-7 | . | TRBV19 | CASSISRGPPYEQYF | TGTGCCAGTAGTATAAGCAGGGGGCCGCCATACGAGCAGTACTTC
TRBD1 | TRBJ2-2 | . | TRBV12-5 | CASAPGQPNTGELFF | TGTGCTAGTGCCCCGGGACAGCCGAACACCGGGGAGCTGTTTTTT
. | TRBJ2-7 | . | TRBV27 | CASTPQGSSYEQYF | TGTGCCAGCACACCACAGGGTAGCTCCTACGAGCAGTACTTC